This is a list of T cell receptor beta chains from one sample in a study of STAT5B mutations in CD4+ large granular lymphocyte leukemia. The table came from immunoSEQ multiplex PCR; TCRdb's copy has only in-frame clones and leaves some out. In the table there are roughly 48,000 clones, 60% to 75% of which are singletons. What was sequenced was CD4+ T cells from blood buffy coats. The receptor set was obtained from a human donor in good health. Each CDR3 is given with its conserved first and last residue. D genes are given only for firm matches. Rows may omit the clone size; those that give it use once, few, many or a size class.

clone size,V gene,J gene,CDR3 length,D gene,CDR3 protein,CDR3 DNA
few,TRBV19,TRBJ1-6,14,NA,CASSISRVNSPLHF,TGTGCCAGTAGTATCTCCAGGGTAAATTCACCCCTCCACTTT
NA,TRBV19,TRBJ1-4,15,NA,CASSIFAATNEKLFF,TGTGCCAGTAGTATATTTGCCGCAACTAATGAAAAACTGTTTTTT
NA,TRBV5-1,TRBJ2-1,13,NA,CASSPVNYNEQFF,TGCGCCAGCAGCCCCGTTAATTACAATGAGCAGTTCTTC
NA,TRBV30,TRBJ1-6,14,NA,CAWSVPDFNSPLHF,TGTGCCTGGAGTGTACCGGATTTTAATTCACCCCTCCACTTT
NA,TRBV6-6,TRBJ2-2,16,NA,CASSSAGIPGTGELFF,TGTGCCAGCAGCTCGGCCGGGATCCCGGGCACCGGGGAGCTGTTTTTT
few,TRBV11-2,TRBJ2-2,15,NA,CASSLVGTNTGELFF,TGTGCCAGCAGCTTAGTAGGGACTAACACCGGGGAGCTGTTTTTT
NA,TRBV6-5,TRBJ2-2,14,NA,CASSYSGNTGELFF,TGTGCCAGCAGTTACTCGGGAAACACCGGGGAGCTGTTTTTT
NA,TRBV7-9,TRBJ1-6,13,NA,CASSLGLNSPLHF,TGTGCCAGCAGCTTAGGGCTTAATTCACCCCTCCACTTT
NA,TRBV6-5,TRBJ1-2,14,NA,CASSYSGRDYGYTF,TGTGCCAGCAGTTACTCGGGCAGGGACTATGGCTACACCTTC
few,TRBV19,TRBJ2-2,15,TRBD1,CASSRDRVDTGELFF,TGTGCCAGTAGCCGGGACAGGGTTGACACCGGGGAGCTGTTTTTT
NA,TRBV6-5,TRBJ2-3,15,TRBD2,CASSSLSGGQHTQYF,TGTGCCAGCAGTTCACTTAGCGGGGGACAACATACGCAGTATTTT
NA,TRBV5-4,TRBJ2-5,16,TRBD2,CASSSPPTGGLETQYF,TGTGCCAGCAGCTCCCCCCCTACGGGGGGATTAGAGACCCAGTACTTC
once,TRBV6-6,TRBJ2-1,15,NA,CASSLPTSFYNEQFF,TGTGCCAGCAGCCTTCCGACAAGTTTCTACAATGAGCAGTTCTTC
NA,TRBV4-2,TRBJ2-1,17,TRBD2,CASSQRGGGSSYNEQFF,TGTGCCAGCAGCCAGAGGGGCGGGGGAAGCTCCTACAATGAGCAGTTCTTC
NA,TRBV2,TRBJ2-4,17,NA,CASGGTATSVAKNIQYF,TGTGCCAGCGGGGGGACAGCCACTTCAGTAGCCAAAAACATTCAGTACTTC
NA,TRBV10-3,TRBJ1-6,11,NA,CAISDNSPLHF,TGTGCCATCAGTGACAATTCACCCCTCCACTTT
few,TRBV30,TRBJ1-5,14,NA,CAWTKQSSNQPQHF,TGTGCCTGGACGAAACAGAGTAGCAATCAGCCCCAGCATTTT
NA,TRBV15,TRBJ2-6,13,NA,CATSRANYEVLTF,TGTGCCACCAGCAGAGCCAATTATGAGGTCCTGACTTTC
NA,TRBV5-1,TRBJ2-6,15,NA,CASSLLGTGANVLTF,TGCGCCAGCAGCTTGCTAGGTACTGGGGCCAACGTCCTGACTTTC
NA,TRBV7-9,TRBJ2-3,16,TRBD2,CASSRKAGAGGDTQYF,TGTGCCAGCAGTCGAAAAGCGGGGGCAGGCGGGGATACGCAGTATTTT
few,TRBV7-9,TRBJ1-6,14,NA,CASSLQGPNSPLHF,TGTGCCAGCAGCTTACAGGGCCCAAATTCACCCCTCCACTTT
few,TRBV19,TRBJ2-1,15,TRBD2,CASIRVLAGVNEQFF,TGTGCCAGTATCCGCGTACTAGCGGGGGTCAATGAGCAGTTCTTC
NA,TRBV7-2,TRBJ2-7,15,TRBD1,CASSVGGQGVYEQYF,TGTGCCAGCAGCGTCGGCGGACAGGGGGTTTACGAGCAGTACTTC
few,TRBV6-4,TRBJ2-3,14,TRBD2,CASSGAGGTDTQYF,TGTGCCAGCAGTGGAGCGGGGGGCACAGATACGCAGTATTTT
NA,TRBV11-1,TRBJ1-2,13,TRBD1,CASSPMQGEGYTF,TGTGCCAGCAGCCCAATGCAGGGGGAAGGCTACACCTTC
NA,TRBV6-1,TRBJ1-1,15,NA,CASSGELPRGTEAFF,TGTGCCAGCAGTGGGGAACTTCCTCGGGGCACTGAAGCTTTCTTT
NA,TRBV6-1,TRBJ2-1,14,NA,CASRDPRLGNEQFF,TGTGCCAGCAGGGACCCCCGGTTGGGCAATGAGCAGTTCTTC
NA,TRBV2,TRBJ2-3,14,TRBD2,CASTGGLAGDTQYF,TGTGCCAGCACCGGGGGGCTAGCGGGCGATACGCAGTATTTT
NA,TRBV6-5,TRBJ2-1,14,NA,CASRRGQVYNEQFF,TGTGCCAGCAGGCGGGGGCAGGTCTACAATGAGCAGTTCTTC
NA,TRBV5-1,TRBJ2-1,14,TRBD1,CASSPGQGANEQFF,TGCGCCAGCAGCCCAGGACAGGGTGCTAATGAGCAGTTCTTC
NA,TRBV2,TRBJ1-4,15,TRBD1,CASSERRDRGEKLFF,TGTGCCAGCAGTGAACGCCGGGACAGGGGTGAAAAACTGTTTTTT
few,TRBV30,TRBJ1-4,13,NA,CAWTHGGVEKLFF,TGTGCCTGGACCCACGGGGGCGTTGAAAAACTGTTTTTT
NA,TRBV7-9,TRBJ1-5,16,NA,CASSPYGGASNQPQHF,TGTGCCAGCAGCCCCTATGGGGGTGCAAGCAATCAGCCCCAGCATTTT
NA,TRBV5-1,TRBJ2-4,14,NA,CASSPGIQAGIQYF,TGCGCCAGCAGCCCTGGGATTCAGGCGGGCATTCAGTACTTC
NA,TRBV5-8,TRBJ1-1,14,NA,CASSLKGWGTEAFF,TGTGCCAGCAGCTTGAAGGGTTGGGGCACTGAAGCTTTCTTT
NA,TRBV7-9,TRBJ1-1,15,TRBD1,CASSSRQGLDTEAFF,TGTGCCAGCAGCTCCAGACAGGGACTGGACACTGAAGCTTTCTTT
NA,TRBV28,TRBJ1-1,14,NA,CATLSPSLYTEAFF,TGTGCCACTCTCTCCCCGAGCTTGTACACTGAAGCTTTCTTT
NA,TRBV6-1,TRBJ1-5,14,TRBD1,CASSATGLGQPQHF,TGTGCCAGCAGTGCGACAGGGCTGGGTCAGCCCCAGCATTTT
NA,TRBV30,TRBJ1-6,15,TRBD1,CAWSDRDRYNSPLHF,TGTGCCTGGAGCGACCGGGACAGATATAATTCACCCCTCCACTTT
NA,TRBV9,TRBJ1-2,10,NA,CASSPEGYTF,TGTGCCAGCAGCCCTGAGGGCTACACCTTC
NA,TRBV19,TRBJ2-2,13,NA,CASSTVGTGELFF,TGTGCCAGTAGCACGGTGGGAACCGGGGAGCTGTTTTTT
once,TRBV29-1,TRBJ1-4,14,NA,CSVAAFGPPEKLFF,TGCAGCGTTGCAGCTTTCGGGCCGCCCGAAAAACTGTTTTTT
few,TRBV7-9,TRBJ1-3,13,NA,CASSAVQGNTIYF,TGTGCCAGCAGCGCGGTACAAGGAAACACCATATATTTT
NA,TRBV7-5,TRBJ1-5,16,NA,CARSLADSFSNQPQHF,TGTGCCAGAAGCTTAGCGGACTCCTTTAGCAATCAGCCCCAGCATTTT
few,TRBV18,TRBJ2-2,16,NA,CASSPPWTHEAVELFF,TGTGCCAGCTCACCACCATGGACACATGAAGCGGTGGAGCTGTTTTTT
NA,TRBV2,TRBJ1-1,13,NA,CASSELGEAEAFF,TGTGCCAGCAGTGAATTGGGGGAAGCTGAAGCTTTCTTT
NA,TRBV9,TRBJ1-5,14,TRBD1,CASSAGTGNQPQHF,TGTGCCAGCAGCGCCGGGACAGGGAATCAGCCCCAGCATTTT
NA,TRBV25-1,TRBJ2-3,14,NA,CASSDHDYTDTQYF,TGTGCCAGCAGTGACCATGACTACACAGATACGCAGTATTTT
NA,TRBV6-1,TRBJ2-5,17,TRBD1,CASSEDRTGGGQETQYF,TGTGCCAGCAGTGAAGACCGGACAGGGGGAGGGCAAGAGACCCAGTACTTC
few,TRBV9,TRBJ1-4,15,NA,CASSGTGLGNEKLFF,TGTGCCAGCAGCGGAACGGGACTGGGGAATGAAAAACTGTTTTTT
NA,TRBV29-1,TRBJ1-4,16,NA,CSVVLMRGATNEKLFF,TGCAGCGTTGTTTTAATGCGGGGAGCAACTAATGAAAAACTGTTTTTT
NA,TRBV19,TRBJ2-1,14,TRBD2,CASRGEGLANEQFF,TGTGCCAGTAGAGGGGAGGGATTGGCCAATGAGCAGTTCTTC
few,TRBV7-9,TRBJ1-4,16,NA,CASSLGQPATNEKLFF,TGTGCCAGCAGCTTAGGACAGCCCGCAACTAATGAAAAACTGTTTTTT
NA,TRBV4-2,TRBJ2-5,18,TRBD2,CASSQGLAGGSHQETQYF,TGTGCCAGCAGCCAGGGACTAGCGGGGGGCTCACATCAAGAGACCCAGTACTTC
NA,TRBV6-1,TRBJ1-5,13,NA,CASSGQEDQPQHF,TGTGCCAGCAGTGGACAGGAGGATCAGCCCCAGCATTTT